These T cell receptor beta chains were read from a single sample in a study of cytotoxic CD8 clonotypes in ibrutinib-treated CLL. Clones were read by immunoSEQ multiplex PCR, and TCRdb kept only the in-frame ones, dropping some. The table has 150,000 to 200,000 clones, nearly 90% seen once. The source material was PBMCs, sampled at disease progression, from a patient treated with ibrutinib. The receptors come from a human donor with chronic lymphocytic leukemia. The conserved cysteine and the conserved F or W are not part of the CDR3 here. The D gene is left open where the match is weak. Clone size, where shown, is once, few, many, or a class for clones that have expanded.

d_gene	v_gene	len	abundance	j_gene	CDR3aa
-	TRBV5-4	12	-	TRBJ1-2	ASSLVGHSRGYT
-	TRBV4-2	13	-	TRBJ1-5	ASSQPGRDDQPQH
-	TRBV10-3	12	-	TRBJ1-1	AISVTEMNTEAF
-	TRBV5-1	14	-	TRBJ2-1	ASSSMTDPKDDEQF
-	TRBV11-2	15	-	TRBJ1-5	ASSLWIKGTGNQPQH
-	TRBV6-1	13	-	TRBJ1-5	ASDRFTASNQPQH
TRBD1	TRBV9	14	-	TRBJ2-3	ASSVGDRGITDTQY
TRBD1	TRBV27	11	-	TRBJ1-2	ASSIDRGYGYT
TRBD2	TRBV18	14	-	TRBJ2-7	ASSLHRTSATYEQY
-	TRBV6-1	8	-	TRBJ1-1	ASEGVGAF
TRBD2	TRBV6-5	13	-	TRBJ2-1	ASSYLVSAGGEQF
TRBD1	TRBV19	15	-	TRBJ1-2	ASSLGAPTSGGYGYT
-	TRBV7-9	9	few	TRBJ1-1	ASSSGREAF
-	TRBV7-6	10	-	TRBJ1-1	ASSSRATEAF
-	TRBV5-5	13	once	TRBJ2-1	ASHAGTLVRNEQF
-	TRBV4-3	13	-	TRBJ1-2	ASSQDRFSAGGYT
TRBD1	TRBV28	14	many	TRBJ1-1	ASSFLRGRKNTEAF
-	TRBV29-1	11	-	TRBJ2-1	SVYYSQRNEQF
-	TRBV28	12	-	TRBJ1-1	ASKGTGKNTEAF
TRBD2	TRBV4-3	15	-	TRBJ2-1	ASSQDSGTSLYNEQF
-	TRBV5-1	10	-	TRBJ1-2	ASSLEGYGYT
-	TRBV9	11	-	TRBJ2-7	ASARDAWDEQY
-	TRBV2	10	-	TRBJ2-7	ASFSSHSEQY
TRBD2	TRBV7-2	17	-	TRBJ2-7	ASSSITDPSGRGAYEQY
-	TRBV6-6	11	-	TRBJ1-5	ASSPDRGSTQH
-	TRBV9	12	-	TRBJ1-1	ASSALRGNTEAF
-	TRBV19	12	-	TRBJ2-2	ASSIDRGTGELF
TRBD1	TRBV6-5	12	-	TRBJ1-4	ASKRGQASTKLF
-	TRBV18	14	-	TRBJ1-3	ASSPGARAPGNTIY